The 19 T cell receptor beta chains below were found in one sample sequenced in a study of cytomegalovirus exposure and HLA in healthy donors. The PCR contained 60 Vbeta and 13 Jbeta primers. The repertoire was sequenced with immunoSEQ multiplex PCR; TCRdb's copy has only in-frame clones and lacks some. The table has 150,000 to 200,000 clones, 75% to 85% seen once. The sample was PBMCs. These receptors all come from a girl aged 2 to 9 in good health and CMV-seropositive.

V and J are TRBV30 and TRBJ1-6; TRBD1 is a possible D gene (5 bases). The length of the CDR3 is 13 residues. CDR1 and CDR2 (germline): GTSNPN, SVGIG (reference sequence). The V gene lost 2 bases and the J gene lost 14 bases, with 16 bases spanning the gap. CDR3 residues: CAWSQGAPTALHF. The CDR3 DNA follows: TGTGCCTGGAGTCAGGGCGCCCCTACCGCCCTCCACTTT.

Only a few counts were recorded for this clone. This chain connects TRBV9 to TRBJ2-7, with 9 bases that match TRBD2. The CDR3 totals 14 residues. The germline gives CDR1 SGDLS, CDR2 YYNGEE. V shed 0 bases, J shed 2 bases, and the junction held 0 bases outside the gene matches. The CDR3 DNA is TGTGCCAGCAGCGTAGGACTAGCGGCCTACGAGCAGTACTTC. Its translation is CASSVGLAAYEQYF.

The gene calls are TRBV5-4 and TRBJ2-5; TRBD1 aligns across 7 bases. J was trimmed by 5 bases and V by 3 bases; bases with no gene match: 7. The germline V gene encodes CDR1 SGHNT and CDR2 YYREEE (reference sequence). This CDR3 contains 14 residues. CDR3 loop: CASSSPTGAETQYF. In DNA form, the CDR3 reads TGTGCCAGCAGCTCCCCTACAGGGGCCGAGACCCAGTACTTC.

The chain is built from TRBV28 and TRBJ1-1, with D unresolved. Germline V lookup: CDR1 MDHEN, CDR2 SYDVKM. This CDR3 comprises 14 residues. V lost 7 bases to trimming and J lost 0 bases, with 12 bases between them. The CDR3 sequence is CASKARLMNTEAFF. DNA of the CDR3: TGTGCCAGCAAGGCCCGACTTATGAACACTGAAGCTTTCTTT.

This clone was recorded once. This CDR3 is CSVEEGQGEQPQHF. CDR3 nucleotide sequence: TGCAGCGTTGAAGAGGGACAGGGCGAACAGCCCCAGCATTTT. The rearrangement joins TRBV29-1 to TRBJ1-5, with TRBD1 identical over 9 bases. After removal of 0 bases from V and 7 bases from J, the junction contained 4 bases not matched to a gene. Germline-derived CDR1 and CDR2 are SQVTM and ANQGSEA. The CDR3 contains 14 residues.

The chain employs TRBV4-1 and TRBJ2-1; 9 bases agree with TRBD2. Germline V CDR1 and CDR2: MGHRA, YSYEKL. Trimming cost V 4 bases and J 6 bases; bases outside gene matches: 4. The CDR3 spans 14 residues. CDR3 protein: CASSPTSGFNEQFF. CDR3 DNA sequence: TGCGCCAGCAGCCCGACTAGCGGTTTCAATGAGCAGTTCTTC.

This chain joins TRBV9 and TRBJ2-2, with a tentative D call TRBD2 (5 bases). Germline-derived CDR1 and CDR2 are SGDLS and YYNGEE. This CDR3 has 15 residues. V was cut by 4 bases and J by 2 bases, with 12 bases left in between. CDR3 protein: CASSPSGRNTGELFF. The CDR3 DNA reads TGTGCCAGCAGCCCGAGCGGACGAAACACCGGGGAGCTGTTTTTT.

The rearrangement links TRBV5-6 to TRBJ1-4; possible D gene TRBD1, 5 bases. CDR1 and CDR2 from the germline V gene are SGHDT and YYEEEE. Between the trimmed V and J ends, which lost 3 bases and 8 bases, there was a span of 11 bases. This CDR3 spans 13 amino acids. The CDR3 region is CASSSPGDEKLFF. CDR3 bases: TGTGCCAGCAGCTCCCCGGGGGACGAAAAACTGTTTTTT.

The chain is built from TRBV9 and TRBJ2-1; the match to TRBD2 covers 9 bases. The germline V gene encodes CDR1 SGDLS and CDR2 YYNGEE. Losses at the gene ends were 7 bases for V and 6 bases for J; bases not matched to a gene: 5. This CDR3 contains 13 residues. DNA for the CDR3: TGTGCCAGCGCCCGGACTAGCGTCAATGAGCAGTTCTTC. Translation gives CASARTSVNEQFF.

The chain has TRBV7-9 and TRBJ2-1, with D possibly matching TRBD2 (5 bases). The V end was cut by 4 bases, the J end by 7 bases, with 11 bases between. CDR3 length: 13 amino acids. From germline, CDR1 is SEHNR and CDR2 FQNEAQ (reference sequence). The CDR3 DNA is TGTGCCAGCAGCTGGGCCGGGATAAATGAGCAGTTCTTC. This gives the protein CASSWAGINEQFF.

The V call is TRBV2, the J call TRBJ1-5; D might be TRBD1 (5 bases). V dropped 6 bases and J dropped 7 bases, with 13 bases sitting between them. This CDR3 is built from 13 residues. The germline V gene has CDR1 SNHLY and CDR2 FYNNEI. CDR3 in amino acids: CASSQGGGQPQHF. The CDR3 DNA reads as TGTGCCAGCAGCCAGGGCGGTGGACAGCCCCAGCATTTT.

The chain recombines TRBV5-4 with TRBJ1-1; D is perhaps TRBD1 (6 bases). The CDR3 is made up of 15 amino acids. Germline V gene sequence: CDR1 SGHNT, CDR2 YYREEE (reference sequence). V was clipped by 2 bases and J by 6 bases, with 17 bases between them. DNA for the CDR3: TGTGCCAGCAGCTTACAGGGCGCTTATAGATCTGAAGCTTTCTTT. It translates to CASSLQGAYRSEAFF.

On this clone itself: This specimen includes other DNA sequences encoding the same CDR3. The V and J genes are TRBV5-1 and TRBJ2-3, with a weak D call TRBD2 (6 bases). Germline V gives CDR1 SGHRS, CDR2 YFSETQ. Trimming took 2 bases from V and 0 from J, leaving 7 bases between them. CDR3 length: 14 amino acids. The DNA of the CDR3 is TGCGCCAGCAGCTTTAGCGGCAGCACAGATACGCAGTATTTT. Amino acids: CASSFSGSTDTQYF.

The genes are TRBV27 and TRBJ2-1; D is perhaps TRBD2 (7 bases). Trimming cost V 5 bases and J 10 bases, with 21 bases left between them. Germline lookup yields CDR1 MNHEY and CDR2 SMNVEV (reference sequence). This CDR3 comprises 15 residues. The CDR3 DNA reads TGTGCCAGCAGTAGGGGGGGAGGGCCCTCGGGGGAGCAGTTCTTC. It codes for CASSRGGGPSGEQFF.

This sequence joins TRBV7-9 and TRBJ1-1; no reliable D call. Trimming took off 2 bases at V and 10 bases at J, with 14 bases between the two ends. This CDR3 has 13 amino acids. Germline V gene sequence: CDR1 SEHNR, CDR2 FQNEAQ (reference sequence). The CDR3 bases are TGTGCCAGCAGCTTATCTCAAGGAGCGAGAGCTTTCTTT. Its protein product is CASSLSQGARAFF.

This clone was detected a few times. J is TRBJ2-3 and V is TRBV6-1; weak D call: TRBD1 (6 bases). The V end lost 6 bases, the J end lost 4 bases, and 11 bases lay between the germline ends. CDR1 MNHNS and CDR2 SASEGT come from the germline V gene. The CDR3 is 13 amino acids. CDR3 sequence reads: CASRTGLADTQYF. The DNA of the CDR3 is TGTGCCAGCAGGACAGGCCTCGCAGATACGCAGTATTTT.

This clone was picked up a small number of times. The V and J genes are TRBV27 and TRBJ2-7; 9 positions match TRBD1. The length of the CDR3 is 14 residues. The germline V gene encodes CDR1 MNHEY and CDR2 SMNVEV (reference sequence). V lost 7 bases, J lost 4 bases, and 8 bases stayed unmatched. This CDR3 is CASKRTGERYEQYF. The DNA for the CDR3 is TGTGCCAGCAAAAGGACAGGGGAAAGGTACGAGCAGTACTTC.

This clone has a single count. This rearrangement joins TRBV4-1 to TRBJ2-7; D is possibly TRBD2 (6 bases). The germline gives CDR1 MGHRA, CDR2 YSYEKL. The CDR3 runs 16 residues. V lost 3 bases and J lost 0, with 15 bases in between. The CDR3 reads CASSHFSAGSSYEQYF. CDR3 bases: TGCGCCAGCAGCCACTTCTCGGCGGGGAGCTCCTACGAGCAGTACTTC.

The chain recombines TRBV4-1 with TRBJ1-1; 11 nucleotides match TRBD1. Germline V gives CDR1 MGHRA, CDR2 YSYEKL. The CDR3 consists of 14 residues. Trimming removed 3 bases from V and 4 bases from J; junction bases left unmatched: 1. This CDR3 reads CASSQDRGPTEAFF. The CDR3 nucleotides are TGCGCCAGCAGCCAGGACAGGGGGCCCACTGAAGCTTTCTTT.